Shown below are 27 T cell receptor beta chains from a single sample sequenced in a study of blood T cell repertoires in COVID-19 (dated by TCRdb to about 2020). Libraries were prepared through the immunoSEQ multiplex PCR assay. TCRdb retrieved this table from immuneACCESS and kept in-frame rearrangements only. Not all clones are present; in checked studies, unresolved V genes account for under half, and no reason is known for the remainder. The sample yields about 100,000 clones; 88% were counted once. The top ten clones comprise 6.5% of the sample. Sample: peripheral blood. Receptor source: an older woman with acute or convalescent COVID-19.

The chain links TRBV18 to TRBJ2-2; D is perhaps TRBD1 (5 bases). Trimming left V 0 bases short and J 1 base short, with 9 bases between. The CDR3 extends over 16 amino acids. Germline CDR1 and CDR2: KGHSH and LQKENI. CDR3 sequence: CASSPPTTENTGELFF. CDR3 in DNA: TGTGCCAGCTCACCACCGACGACAGAGAACACCGGGGAGCTGTTTTTT.

The J gene is TRBJ1-1, the V gene TRBV3-1 (or the pseudogene TRBV3-2); possibly TRBD1 for D (5 bases). This CDR3 has 13 amino acids. V lost 6 bases and J 4 bases, leaving 12 bases between the germline ends. CDR1 LGHDT and CDR2 YNNKEL come from the germline V gene (reference sequence). The CDR3 bases are TGTGCCAGCAGTTCGACAGCTTTCACTGAAGCTTTCTTT. Translated: CASSSTAFTEAFF.

The V gene is TRBV28, the J gene TRBJ1-1; possibly TRBD1 for D (5 bases). Trimming shortened V by 7 bases and J by 0 bases, and 12 bases separated the two germline ends. The CDR3 totals 14 residues. Germline CDR1 and CDR2: MDHEN and SYDVKM. The CDR3 DNA reads TGTGCCAGCATGGGGCTTCCCATGAACACTGAAGCTTTCTTT. Protein: CASMGLPMNTEAFF.

The chain couples TRBV2 to TRBJ2-7; TRBD2 might be the D (5 bases). The CDR3 covers 14 residues. CDR1 and CDR2 (germline): SNHLY, FYNNEI. V lost 5 bases and J lost 2, with 13 bases in between. CDR3 residues: CASSHTGETYEQYF. The CDR3 DNA reads TGTGCCAGCAGTCACACCGGGGAAACCTACGAGCAGTACTTC.

V usage is TRBV15 and J usage is TRBJ2-1; 10 nucleotides match TRBD2. The junction had 10 bases not matched to a gene; V was cut back by 5 bases and J by 9 bases. The CDR3 spans 15 residues. Germline V gene data show CDR1 as LNHNV and CDR2 as YYDKDF (reference sequence). CDR3 amino acids: CATSPTRIAGGEQFF. For the CDR3, the DNA is TGTGCCACCAGCCCCACCCGGATAGCGGGGGGTGAGCAGTTCTTC.

The rearrangement links TRBV18 to TRBJ1-2; 11 bases align to TRBD1. This CDR3 has 17 residues. CDR1 KGHSH and CDR2 LQKENI come from the germline V gene. The V and J ends lost 3 bases and 3 bases, in that order; junction bases with no gene match: 9. The CDR3 reads CASSPGQGAGGDYGYTF. The CDR3 nucleotides read TGTGCCAGCTCACCCGGACAGGGGGCAGGTGGGGACTATGGCTACACCTTC.

The V and J genes are TRBV12-3 or TRBV12-4 and TRBJ1-1; possible D gene TRBD1, 6 bases. The CDR3 loop spans 13 amino acids. Trimming took 5 bases from V and 2 from J, leaving 9 bases between them. The CDR3 loop reads CASSGQLNTEAFF. CDR3 DNA sequence: TGTGCCAGCAGTGGACAGCTAAACACTGAAGCTTTCTTT.

The rearrangement links TRBV23-1 to TRBJ2-5; 7 positions match TRBD1. TRBV23-1 is marked as an open reading frame, function uncertain. There are 15 residues in the CDR3. After removal of 3 bases from V and 3 bases from J, the junction contained 7 bases not matched to a gene. The CDR3 region has the DNA TGCGCCAGCAGTCACCCCGGGACAGACGAAGAGACCCAGTACTTC. Residues: CASSHPGTDEETQYF.

The rearrangement uses TRBV19 and TRBJ2-5; D ambiguous. The CDR3 runs to 13 residues. Trimming left V 1 base short and J 2 bases short, with 5 bases between. Germline V gene data show CDR1 as LNHDA and CDR2 as SQIVND (reference sequence). The CDR3, as DNA: TGTGCCAGTAGTATAGTCGGGCAAGAGACCCAGTACTTC. Translated: CASSIVGQETQYF.

This rearrangement joins TRBV29-1 to TRBJ2-1, with 7 positions matching TRBD1. CDR1 SQVTM and CDR2 ANQGSEA come from the germline V gene. J gave up 5 bases and V 6 bases, and 10 bases lay outside the gene matches. CDR3 size: 14 residues. For the CDR3, the DNA is TGCAGCGTAGCCACCGGGACAGCCAACAATGAGCAGTTCTTC. Amino acid sequence: CSVATGTANNEQFF.

This clone was recorded once. This chain links TRBV2 with TRBJ1-1; D remains unclear. The CDR3 contains 12 residues. Trimming cost V 6 bases and J 6 bases, with 11 bases left between them. Germline assignment: CDR1 SNHLY and CDR2 FYNNEI. CDR3 residues: CASSPWRAEAFF. CDR3 in DNA: TGTGCCAGCAGCCCCTGGCGGGCTGAAGCTTTCTTT.

This clone was seen only a few times. The chain links TRBV5-4 to TRBJ1-1, with 7 positions matching TRBD1. CDR1 is SGHNT and CDR2 is YYREEE in the germline V gene (reference sequence). The CDR3 is made up of 14 amino acids. V lost 4 bases to trimming and J lost 1 base; unmatched junction nucleotides: 4. CDR3 in amino acids: CASSIGTANTEAFF. In DNA form, the CDR3 reads TGTGCCAGCAGCATCGGGACAGCGAACACTGAAGCTTTCTTT.

This chain joins TRBV5-1 and TRBJ2-3; 10 bases are shared with TRBD2. V lost 0 bases to trimming and J lost 1 base; unmatched junction nucleotides: 2. The CDR3 spans 16 residues. Germline V gives CDR1 SGHRS, CDR2 YFSETQ. CDR3 sequence: CASSLGGTSGTDTQYF. The CDR3 DNA reads as TGCGCCAGCAGCTTGGGAGGGACTAGCGGCACAGATACGCAGTATTTT.

V usage is TRBV11-2 and J usage is TRBJ2-1, with D perhaps TRBD2 (6 bases). Germline V gives CDR1 SGHAT, CDR2 FQNNGV. V was cut by 3 bases and J by 12 bases, with 21 bases left in between. This CDR3 contains 15 residues. The CDR3 nucleotides are TGTGCCAGCAGCTTCGGGGGAGATAGCGCCACGTGGCAGTTCTTC. Amino acids: CASSFGGDSATWQFF.

V gene TRBV7-6 combines with J gene TRBJ1-3, with D tentatively TRBD1 (6 bases). The germline V and J ends were trimmed by 2 bases and 0 bases, with 8 bases remaining between them. Germline V gene lookup returns CDR1 SGHVS and CDR2 FNYEAQ. This CDR3 has 15 amino acids. CDR3 DNA: TGTGCCAGCAGCTTAACAGGGAGCTCTGGAAACACCATATATTTT. This encodes CASSLTGSSGNTIYF. The full variable domain, rest sourced from reference TRBV7-6 and TRBJ1-3, is GAGVSQSPRYKVTKRGQDVALRCDPISGHVSLYWYRQALGQGPEFLTYFNYEAQQDKSGLPNDRFSAERPEGSISTLTIQRTEQRDSAMYRCASSLTGSSGNTIYFGEGSWLTVV.

The rearrangement joins TRBV28 to TRBJ1-2, with 9 bases aligning to TRBD1. CDR3 length: 16 residues. Germline loops: CDR1 MDHEN, CDR2 SYDVKM. V was clipped by 4 bases and J by 5 bases; unmatched bases: 11. CDR3 DNA sequence: TGTGCCAGCAGTTACGGTCGGACAGGGGTGCGTTATGGCTACACCTTC. It translates to CASSYGRTGVRYGYTF.

This clone was seen more than once but under ten times. The V call is TRBV3-1 (or the pseudogene TRBV3-2), the J call TRBJ2-1; D perhaps matches TRBD1 (5 bases). The germline V gene has CDR1 LGHDT and CDR2 YNNKEL (reference sequence). CDR3 length equals 14 residues. Trimming removed 0 bases at V and 9 bases at J, with 12 bases between. The CDR3 reads CASSQDNRRGEQFF. DNA of the CDR3: TGTGCCAGCAGCCAAGATAACCGTAGGGGTGAGCAGTTCTTC.

V is TRBV29-1 and J is TRBJ2-5; a weak D match, TRBD2 (5 bases). The CDR3 length is 12 residues. The germline V and J ends were trimmed by 6 bases and 2 bases, with 10 bases remaining between them. Germline V gene data show CDR1 as SQVTM and CDR2 as ANQGSEA. The CDR3 DNA sequence: TGCAGCGTAGTAGCGTGGCAAGAGACCCAGTACTTC. It is translated as CSVVAWQETQYF. The entire variable domain, with the rest obtained from reference TRBV29-1 and TRBJ2-5, is as follows: SAVISQKPSRDICQRGTSLTIQCQVDSQVTMMFWYRQQPGQSLTLIATANQGSEATYESGFVIDKFPISRPNLTFSTLTVSNMSPEDSSIYLCSVVAWQETQYFGPGTRLLVL.

The CDR3 coding sequence is TGTGCCAGCAGCATCGGGACTAGCGGGACCCCGAGGTCGCAGTATTTT. Amino acids: CASSIGTSGTPRSQYF. The V and J genes are TRBV9 and TRBJ2-3; 13 nucleotides line up with TRBD2. Germline CDR1 and CDR2: SGDLS and YYNGEE. The junction had 12 bases not matched to a gene; V was cut back by 4 bases and J by 10 bases. The CDR3 extends over 16 amino acids.

The table lists this clone with a count of one. V is TRBV7-3 and J is TRBJ2-1; TRBD2 matches 7 bases. The junction had 7 bases not matched to a gene; V was cut back by 3 bases and J by 5 bases. Germline values: CDR1 SGHTA, CDR2 FQGTGA. The length of the CDR3 is 15 residues. CDR3 amino acids: CASSFFSGSNNEQFF. The CDR3 DNA follows: TGTGCCAGCAGCTTTTTTAGCGGGTCGAACAATGAGCAGTTCTTC.

This chain uses TRBV6-1 with TRBJ2-7; 7 nucleotides match TRBD2. Germline loops: CDR1 MNHNS, CDR2 SASEGT. J lost 7 bases, V lost 0 bases, and 9 bases had no gene match. CDR3 length equals 15 residues. CDR3 sequence reads: CASSEAPAGVGEQYV. In DNA, the CDR3 is TGTGCCAGCAGTGAAGCGCCGGCGGGAGTTGGGGAGCAGTACGTC.

This chain connects TRBV25-1 to TRBJ2-1, with TRBD1 identical over 8 bases. The CDR3 sequence is 17 residues long. CDR1 and CDR2 (germline): MGHDK, SYGVNS. Trimming removed 4 bases from V and 8 bases from J; junction bases left unmatched: 16. The CDR3 spells CASSVTTGGKRVYEQFF. DNA for the CDR3: TGTGCCAGCAGTGTTACTACAGGGGGAAAAAGGGTATATGAGCAGTTCTTC.

About this clone: One end of the junction fails to match germline, which may point to a read error. The chain is built from TRBV10-1 and TRBJ2-2; the D gene is possibly TRBD2 (6 bases). There are 16 residues in the CDR3. Germline CDR1 WNHNN, CDR2 SYGVQD (reference sequence). The CDR3 loop is CASSSAPRDNSGELFF. The CDR3 DNA follows: TGCGCCAGCAGCAGCGCCCCGCGGGATAACAGCGGGGAGCTGTTTTTT.

The J gene is TRBJ1-3, the V gene TRBV7-2, with D hard to call. V lost 3 bases and J lost 4, with 13 bases in between. This CDR3 spans 15 amino acids. Germline V gives CDR1 SGHTA, CDR2 FQGNSA. The CDR3 spells CASSFAQLTGNTIYF. CDR3 nucleotide sequence: TGTGCCAGCAGCTTCGCTCAATTGACAGGAAACACCATATATTTT. The full variable domain, completed using reference TRBV7-2 and TRBJ1-3, is GAGVSQSPSNKVTEKGKDVELRCDPISGHTALYWYRQSLGQGLEFLIYFQGNSAPDKSGLPSDRFSAERTGGSVSTLTIQRTQQEDSAVYLCASSFAQLTGNTIYFGEGSWLTVV.

CDR3 bases: TGTGCCAGCGGCATACGAGGACAGGGGGCATTTGGAAACACCATATATTTT. Its translation is CASGIRGQGAFGNTIYF. The rearrangement joins TRBV27 to TRBJ1-3, with TRBD1 matching over 11 bases. J lost 3 bases, V lost 8 bases, and 12 bases had no gene match. There are 17 residues in the CDR3. The V gene's germline CDR1 is MNHEY and CDR2 SMNVEV (reference sequence).

The J gene is TRBJ1-4, the V gene TRBV6-6, with 9 bases lining up with TRBD1. The V segment lost 5 bases and the J segment 7 bases; nucleotides outside the gene matches: 5. The CDR3 is 14 residues long. The V gene's germline CDR1 is MNHNY and CDR2 SVGAGI (reference sequence). The CDR3 region has the DNA TGTGCCAGCAGTCCTCGGGACAGGGTTGAAAAACTGTTTTTT. Translated, it gives CASSPRDRVEKLFF.

The V gene is TRBV3-1 (or the pseudogene TRBV3-2), the J gene TRBJ1-1; D may be TRBD1 (5 bases). Germline CDR1 LGHDT, CDR2 YNNKEL (reference sequence). V was pared by 1 base and J by 5 bases, with 11 bases between. The CDR3 is made up of 14 amino acids. The CDR3 spells CASSQVQGLTEAFF. Here the CDR3 DNA reads TGTGCCAGCAGCCAAGTCCAGGGTCTAACTGAAGCTTTCTTT.